Presented here are 17 T cell receptor beta chains from one specimen sequenced in a study of response to subunit inactivated influenza vaccine. One entry per CDR3 protein, called by TCRdb with MiXCR from the RT-PCR reads. The profile shows 250,000 to 350,000 distinct CDR3 sequences, approximately 23% of them singletons. Source: PBMCs from blood, taken about 20 months after vaccination. The receptors come from a man between 50 and 70 years old who received an inactivated influenza vaccine.

There are a few counts of this clonotype. This sequence joins TRBV12-3 or TRBV12-4 and TRBJ2-3, with 13 bases lining up with TRBD2. This CDR3 comprises 15 residues. V trimming: 5 bases; J trimming: 6 bases; junction bases outside the gene matches: 5. The CDR3 DNA reads TGTGCCAGCAGTCGCGGGACTAGCGGGAAGGATACGCAGTATTTT. Translated: CASSRGTSGKDTQYF.

The CDR3 bases are TGTGCCAGCAGCGCTTGGAGCCCGTACACTGAAGCTTTCTTT. Amino acids: CASSAWSPYTEAFF. The gene calls are TRBV12-3 or TRBV12-4 and TRBJ1-1; no reliable D call. V shed 6 bases and J shed 3 bases, with 14 bases lying between them. There are 14 residues in the CDR3.

The CDR3 loop is CASSEFRVSNSPLHF. In nucleotides, the CDR3 is TGTGCCAGCAGTGAATTCCGGGTGAGTAATTCACCCCTCCACTTT. The chain joins TRBV6-1 to TRBJ1-6; no clear D. The CDR3 spans 15 residues. Germline loops: CDR1 MNHNS, CDR2 SASEGT. V was clipped by 2 bases and J by 6 bases, with 11 bases between them.

The V gene is TRBV5-1, the J gene TRBJ2-7, with 10 bases that match TRBD1. This CDR3 comprises 14 residues. Losses at the gene ends were 2 bases for V and 6 bases for J; bases not matched to a gene: 5. Germline values: CDR1 SGHRS, CDR2 YFSETQ. CDR3 sequence (DNA): TGCGCCAGCAGCTTCGGACAGGGGGTGGGCGAGCAGTACTTC. This codes for CASSFGQGVGEQYF.

The rearrangement joins TRBV10-3 to TRBJ1-2, with 9 bases matching TRBD1. The CDR3 covers 14 residues. V was clipped by 2 bases and J by 8 bases; unmatched bases: 6. Looked up from germline, CDR1 is ENHRY and CDR2 is SYGVKD. The CDR3 sequence: CAISETGTGYGYTF. CDR3 in DNA: TGTGCCATCAGTGAGACCGGGACAGGGTACGGCTACACCTTC.

The CDR3 coding sequence is TGTGCCAGTCCCCCCCCAGGGGGCGGTTTCGAGACCCAGTACTTC. This sequence encodes CASPPPGGGFETQYF. The J gene is TRBJ2-5, the V gene TRBV28; TRBD1 aligns across 8 bases. The CDR3 is made up of 15 amino acids. Germline CDR1 and CDR2: MDHEN and SYDVKM. Germline trimming cut 9 bases from V and 5 bases from J; bases unmatched to any gene: 14.

The rearrangement joins TRBV7-2 to TRBJ2-1; possible D gene TRBD2, 5 bases. The V end lost 6 bases, the J end lost 6 bases, and 15 bases lay between the germline ends. Per the germline V gene, CDR1 is SGHTA and CDR2 is FQGNSA. This CDR3 is 14 amino acids long. The CDR3 coding sequence is TGTGCCAGCAGGGGAGTCCTACCGGGCAATGAGCAGTTCTTC. It is translated as CASRGVLPGNEQFF.

This clonotype was observed many times. The genes are TRBV20-1 and TRBJ1-1; a weak D match, TRBD1 (5 bases). The V gene lost 6 bases and the J gene lost 0 bases, with 11 bases spanning the gap. Germline V gene sequence: CDR1 DFQATT, CDR2 SNEGSKA (reference sequence). This CDR3 spans 13 amino acids. The CDR3 protein is CSAPGRLNTEAFF. CDR3 nucleotide sequence: TGCAGTGCCCCGGGACGGTTGAACACTGAAGCTTTCTTT.

Turning to this clonotype: Germline is not matched at one junction end, which may reflect a read error. The chain carries TRBV7-2 and TRBJ1-1; D remains ambiguous. This CDR3 comprises 14 residues. CDR1 is SGHTA and CDR2 is FQGNSA in the germline V gene. CDR3 amino acids: CASSLQIRNSEAFF. The CDR3 DNA reads TGTGCCAGCAGCTTACAGATAAGGAACTCTGAAGCTTTCTTT.

This chain links TRBV24-1 with TRBJ2-7; D possibly matches TRBD1 or TRBD2 (5 bases each). V lost 11 bases and J 3 bases, leaving 19 bases between the germline ends. The length of the CDR3 is 14 residues. The V gene's germline CDR1 is KGHDR and CDR2 SFDVKD. In DNA, the CDR3 is TGTGCCAGGAAGGGACCCTTCGTATGCTACGAGCAGTACTTC. Translated, it gives CARKGPFVCYEQYF.

This clonotype was seen more than once but under ten times. The rearrangement links TRBV5-6 to TRBJ1-1, with D perhaps TRBD1 (5 bases). Per the germline V gene, CDR1 is SGHDT and CDR2 is YYEEEE. This CDR3 is built from 14 residues. V was clipped by 2 bases and J by 5 bases, with 13 bases between them. CDR3 in DNA: TGTGCCAGCAGCTTTGTTGGGGGTGGAACTGAAGCTTTCTTT. Its translation: CASSFVGGGTEAFF.

This clonotype showed up just a few times. Mismatch with germline at one junction end may stem from a read error. CDR3 bases: TGCAGTGCTGGAGAGACAGGACTTAATGAAAAACTGTTTTTT. Protein product: CSAGETGLNEKLFF. The V call is TRBV20-1, the J call TRBJ1-4; D perhaps matches TRBD1 (6 bases). The length of the CDR3 is 14 residues. Germline assignment: CDR1 DFQATT and CDR2 SNEGSKA (reference sequence).

This clonotype was seen a handful of times. The rearrangement joins TRBV29-1 to TRBJ2-3; 11 bases match TRBD2. V dropped 6 bases and J dropped 4; count of bases not matched to a gene: 9. The V gene's germline CDR1 is SQVTM and CDR2 ANQGSEA. The CDR3 has 15 amino acids. In DNA form, the CDR3 reads TGCAGCGTCGCGTTGACTAGCGGGATCCCAGATACGCAGTATTTT. Its translation is CSVALTSGIPDTQYF.

This clonotype appeared many times. The V call is TRBV5-1, the J call TRBJ2-7; 7 bases line up with TRBD1. CDR3 length: 14 residues. Trimming removed 4 bases from V and 3 bases from J; junction bases left unmatched: 7. Per the germline V gene, CDR1 is SGHRS and CDR2 is YFSETQ. DNA of the CDR3: TGCGCCAGCAGCGGCCGGGACAGTATCTACGAGCAGTACTTC. It specifies CASSGRDSIYEQYF.

This clonotype occurred a few times. The rearrangement links TRBV7-2 to TRBJ1-4, with TRBD1 matching over 11 bases. Per the germline V gene, CDR1 is SGHTA and CDR2 is FQGNSA. The V gene end was trimmed by 5 bases and the J gene end by 3 bases; junction bases not matched to a gene: 5. There are 16 residues in the CDR3. The CDR3 region is CASSPGQGAPNEKLFF. The DNA for the CDR3 is TGTGCCAGCAGCCCCGGACAGGGGGCGCCTAATGAAAAACTGTTTTTT.

The CDR3 coding sequence is TGTGCCAGCAGTTCGTCTTCAGGAGGATCACCCCTCCACTTT. Its protein is CASSSSSGGSPLHF. The chain carries TRBV27 and TRBJ1-6; D is unresolved. The CDR3 is made up of 14 amino acids. CDR1 is MNHEY, CDR2 SMNVEV, per germline (reference sequence). V dropped 4 bases and J dropped 10 bases, with 14 bases sitting between them.

This clonotype was recorded at least ten times. The rearrangement uses TRBV4-1 and TRBJ1-2; D might be TRBD1 (6 bases). This CDR3 contains 15 residues. V lost 0 bases, J lost 4 bases, and 12 bases lay in between. The germline V gene encodes CDR1 MGHRA and CDR2 YSYEKL. In nucleotides, the CDR3 is TGCGCCAGCAGCCAAGATCCAGGGGCGAGCTATGGCTACACCTTC. The encoded protein is CASSQDPGASYGYTF.